This T cell receptor (beta chain) was identified in a study of blood T cell repertoires in COVID-19. Study-level background: Sources were T cells, B-cell-depleted T cells, or PBMCs; the material itself was cDNA or gDNA.

As handled by the study authors: Using reference gene primer amplification, nucleated cell counts were estimated. Measured with immunoSEQ multiplex PCR; TCRdb has only the in-frame clones, and not every one. V and J calls and clone size are given by that table; D and trimming were obtained from the DNA. The table shows roughly 16,000 clones, with about 90% occurring only once. The TCR sequence derives from a human donor in a cohort sampled during active COVID-19. The specimen sequenced was peripheral blood.

The DNA of the CDR3 is TGTGCCAGCAGCGTTAAGGCGGCAGCCAATAATCAGCCCCAGCATTTT. Amino acid sequence: CASSVKAAANNQPQHF. The V gene is TRBV4-2, the J gene TRBJ1-5; no definite D call. CDR3 length: 16 residues. The germline gives CDR1 LGHNA, CDR2 YNFKEQ. V was shortened by 5 bases and J by 4 bases, with 18 bases between the two germline ends.